This record covers a single T cell receptor beta chain. Its antigen is not yet known. Per-nucleotide qualities are absent, and no much larger clonotype sits a single base away. To prepare the library, 5' RACE was applied. The instrument given in TCRdb is Illumina HiSeq 2500. A second roughly 6 to 11 cycle PCR used a sample-barcoded 5' primer and a J-beta primer mix. A template-switch 5' adaptor carrying 12 random nucleotides introduced a unique molecular identifier onto each TCR beta cDNA molecule. At least 2.5 million CDR3-containing paired-end reads were obtained from each sample. First-strand cDNA was synthesized from all RNA with the Mint cDNA synthesis kit, primed by a TRBC-specific oligonucleotide. Following uracil-DNA glycosylase treatment, all cDNA underwent a first 18-cycle PCR with the universal primers M1SS and BC2_uni_R. Concerning the study's data processing: For normalization, 1 million high-quality reads were randomly selected from each sample, with every read carrying a distinct molecular identifier. Instead of being binned into consensus sequences, reads with shared molecular identifiers were discarded. MiTCR, set to a Q25 quality threshold and the strictest error-elimination algorithm, was used for CDR3 identification, clonotype clustering and error correction. A nonparametric unseen species model with Euler transformation was used to estimate a lower bound on total TCR beta diversity. TCRdb applied fastp at Q25 and MiXCR to the public reads, then kept only in-frame beta chains. CDR3 protein sequences are deduplicated, and each keeps its most common genes and DNA. Clone size and V and J calls follow TCRdb, not the original study. The sample data list hundreds of thousands of distinct CDR3 sequences, and approximately 40% of these were observed just once. 25% to 35% of the sample lies in the top ten.

The CDR3 has 15 amino acids, counting the end cysteine and phenylalanine. The entry retains the CDR3 DNA only, 45 bases that are in frame from base 1. From the germline V gene, CDR1 is MNHEY and CDR2 is SVGEGT. Trimming accounts for 6 bases at V and 6 bases at J, while the number of junction bases matched to no gene is 8. The entry originates in a study of blood T cells in healthy people across ages (dated by TCRdb to about 2015). As for the study more broadly: In model experiments, template switching captured about one uniquely barcoded TCR beta cDNA molecule for every two T cells. Age-related changes in TCR beta repertoire diversity were measured in the study by deep sequencing normalized with unique cDNA molecular identifiers. Four age groups were formed from the donors: young (average approximately 16 years), middle-aged (just under 40), aged (more than 55) and long-lived (about 80). To avoid experimental bias, donors of different ages were randomly spread across the sequencing lanes. The study analyzed two additional independent replicas of 1 million unique cDNA reads from the same blood draw for two donors, one aged 18 to 29 and one aged 80 or older. Overall results and qualifications from the work: Because the CMV infection status of the donors was unknown, age-related changes in expanded clonotypes may potentially have been confounded. Observed TCR beta diversity correlated strongly with the percentage of naive T cells measured by flow cytometry. As age increased, observed TCR beta diversity per million T cells dropped in a roughly linear way, and a significant reduction was already evident by age roughly 40. Total diversity estimates from one million sequenced T cells were considered lower bounds and underestimates. Because profiling used bulk unsorted PBMCs, naive and antigen-experienced compartments could not be compared conclusively. Compared with the aged group, more naive CD4+ T cells, fewer expanded clones and increased TCR diversity were shown by the long-lived group, suggesting age selection.

Donors were about 36 systemically healthy Caucasian individuals from Russia aged roughly 6 to 95 years. Each donor gave roughly 9 milliliters of peripheral blood, drawn into EDTA-treated Vacutainer tubes. Ficoll-Paque density-gradient centrifugation was used to isolate PBMCs, with at least 6 million obtained per sample. Total RNA, at least 5 micrograms per sample, was extracted from PBMCs with Trizol reagent. The percentages of naive CD45RAhigh/CD27high T cells were determined by flow cytometry on a PBMC aliquot from every donor. The V and J segments used are TRBV6-2 or TRBV6-3 and TRBJ1-5; 10 middle bases align to TRBD1. The source of this sequence is a man aged 80 or over in good health. Source material: blood. CDR3 loop: CASRNSGTGVQPQHF. Read as DNA, the sequence is TGTGCCAGCAGAAACTCCGGGACAGGGGTTCAGCCCCAGCATTTT.